This T cell receptor (beta chain) was recovered during a study of T cell changes during pregnancy in multiple sclerosis. The CDR3 loop spans 14 amino acids. Generated by immunoSEQ multiplex PCR, the TCRdb table keeps only in-frame clones and is missing some. The data hold 64,000 or so clones, with over 80% observed a single time. The chain links TRBV21-1 to TRBJ2-7; TRBD1, the D gene given by the table, was not confirmed from the DNA. TRBV21-1 is a known pseudogene. The origin of this receptor is a female donor with multiple sclerosis, enrolled in a pregnancy study. This specimen was peripheral blood, taken in the first trimester of pregnancy. The CDR3: CARRRPGQGNEQYF. In nucleotides, the CDR3 is TGTGCCAGAAGACGTCCGGGACAGGGGAACGAGCAGTACTTC.